This T cell receptor (beta chain) was obtained from a study of blood T cell repertoires in COVID-19. Study at large: T cells, B-cell-depleted T cells, or PBMCs supplied cDNA or gDNA.

The authors' processing: Amplification of reference gene primers provided the estimated nucleated cell counts. Generated by immunoSEQ multiplex PCR, the TCRdb table keeps only in-frame clones and is missing some. The V and J calls and the clone size are those of that table, but D and trimming were determined from the DNA. The sample records fewer than 650,000 clones, roughly 89% being singletons. Patients in Seattle were enrolled during active infection, then followed longitudinally. The V and J ends lost 3 bases and 2 bases respectively, with 17 bases between them. CDR1 ENHRY and CDR2 SYGVKD come from the germline V gene. This CDR3 comprises 16 residues.

The sequence was collected from a woman between 45 and 60 years old with COVID-19, enrolled during active disease. V usage is TRBV10-3 and J usage is TRBJ2-7; D gene ambiguous. The sample was peripheral blood. The CDR3 loop is CAISDPEQNQAYEQYF. CDR3 in DNA: TGTGCCATCAGTGACCCTGAGCAAAACCAAGCCTACGAGCAGTACTTC.